This entry concerns a single TCR beta chain. Its antigen is unidentified. These data originate in a study of molecular identifiers for immune sequencing clone quantification. Study-level points and caveats: The share of molecules held by clones above 20 RNA copies was over 97% in effector cells and under 1% in naive cells.

Libraries of naive CD8 cells were prepared from about 20,000 to 1,000,000 sorted cells using 10%, 30% or 50% RNA. Sorting selected naive CD8 T cells with a CD8+CD4-CCR7+CD45RA+ phenotype. MiXCR was run by TCRdb on the PCR reads, yielding one entry per CDR3 protein. Here the sample spans some 680,000 distinct CDR3 sequences, roughly 27% being singletons. J gave up 3 bases and V 4 bases, and 7 bases lay outside the gene matches. The CDR3 loop spans 15 amino acids. CDR1 and CDR2 from the germline V gene are SGHDN and FVKESK. The sequence was collected from a human donor in good health. Some libraries in this study had Jurkat cell RNA spiked in. V is TRBV14 and J is TRBJ2-3; 7 nucleotides match TRBD1. Material: naive CD8+ T cells from blood, with Jurkat cell RNA spiked in. Specified subset: FACS-sorted CD8+CD4-CCR7+CD45RA+ naive T cells. The CDR3 nucleotides read TGTGCCAGCAGCCTCAGACAGGGAACTACAGATACGCAGTATTTT. It codes for CASSLRQGTTDTQYF.